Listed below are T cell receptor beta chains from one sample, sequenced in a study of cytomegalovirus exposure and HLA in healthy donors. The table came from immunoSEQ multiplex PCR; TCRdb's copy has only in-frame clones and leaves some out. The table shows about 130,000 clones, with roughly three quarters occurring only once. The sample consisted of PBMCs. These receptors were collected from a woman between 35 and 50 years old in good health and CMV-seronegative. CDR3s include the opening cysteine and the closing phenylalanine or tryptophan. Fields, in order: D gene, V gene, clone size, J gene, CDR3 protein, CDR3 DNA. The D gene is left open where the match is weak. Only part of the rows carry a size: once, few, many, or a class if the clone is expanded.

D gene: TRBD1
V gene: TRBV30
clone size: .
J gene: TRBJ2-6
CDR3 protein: CAWARQGVSTTFSGANVLTF
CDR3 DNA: TGTGCCTGGGCGAGACAGGGGGTTTCCACTACATTCTCTGGGGCCAACGTCCTGACTTTC

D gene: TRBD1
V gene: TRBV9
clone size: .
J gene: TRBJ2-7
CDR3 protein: CASSVGTGYSYEQYF
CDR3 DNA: TGTGCCAGCAGCGTAGGGACAGGCTATTCCTACGAGCAGTACTTC

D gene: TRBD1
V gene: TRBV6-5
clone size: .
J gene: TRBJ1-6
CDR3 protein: CATQSTTGVSPLHF
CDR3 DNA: TGTGCCACCCAGTCGACGACAGGGGTCTCACCCCTCCACTTT

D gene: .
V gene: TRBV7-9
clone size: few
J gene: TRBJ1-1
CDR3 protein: CASSLETGLMAFF
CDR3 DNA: TGTGCCAGCAGCTTAGAAACAGGGTTGATGGCTTTCTTT

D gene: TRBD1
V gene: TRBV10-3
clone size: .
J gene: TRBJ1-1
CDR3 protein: CASSGGDSFAEAFF
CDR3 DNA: TGTGCCAGCAGTGGCGGGGACAGCTTCGCAGAAGCTTTCTTT

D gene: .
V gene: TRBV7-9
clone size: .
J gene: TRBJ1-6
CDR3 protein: CASSSPQGGDSPLHF
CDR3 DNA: TGTGCCAGCAGCTCGCCCCAGGGTGGTGATTCACCCCTCCACTTT

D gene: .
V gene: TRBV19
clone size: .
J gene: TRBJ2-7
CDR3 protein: CASSTTFSSYEQYF
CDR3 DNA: TGTGCCAGTAGTACCACATTCTCCTCCTACGAGCAGTACTTC

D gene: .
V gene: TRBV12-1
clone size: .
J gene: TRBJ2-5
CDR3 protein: CASSPGSVETQYF
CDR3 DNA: TGTGCCAGCAGCCCCGGGTCGGTAGAGACCCAGTACTTC

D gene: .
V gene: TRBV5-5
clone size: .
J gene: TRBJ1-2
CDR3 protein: CASSSQGFGGVLSTGYTF
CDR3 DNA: TGTGCCAGCAGCTCTCAGGGTTTCGGGGGGGTTTTAAGTACTGGCTACACCTTC

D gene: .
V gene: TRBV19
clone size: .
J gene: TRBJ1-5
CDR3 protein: CASSIAGGGQPQHF
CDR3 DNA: TGTGCCAGTAGTATAGCCGGGGGGGGTCAGCCCCAGCATTTT

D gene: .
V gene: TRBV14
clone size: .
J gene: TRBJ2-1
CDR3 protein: CASSQVSGDNEQFF
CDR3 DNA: TGTGCCAGCAGCCAAGTTAGTGGAGACAATGAGCAGTTCTTC

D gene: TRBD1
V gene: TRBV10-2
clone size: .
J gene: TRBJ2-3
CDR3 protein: CASSETGEKTQYF
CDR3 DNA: TGCGCCAGCAGTGAGACAGGGGAGAAAACGCAGTATTTT

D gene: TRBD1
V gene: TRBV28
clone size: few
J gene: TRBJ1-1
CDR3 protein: CASSTPGQGFTEAFF
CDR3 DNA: TGTGCCAGCAGTACGCCGGGACAGGGATTTACTGAAGCTTTCTTT

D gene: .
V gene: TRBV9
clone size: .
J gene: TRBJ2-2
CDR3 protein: CASSVGNSDDTGELFF
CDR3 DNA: TGTGCCAGCAGCGTAGGAAATAGCGACGACACCGGGGAGCTGTTTTTT

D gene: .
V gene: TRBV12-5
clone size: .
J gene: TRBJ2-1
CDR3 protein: CASGLGGDPWSEQFF
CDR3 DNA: TGTGCTAGTGGTTTGGGGGGGGATCCGTGGTCTGAGCAGTTCTTC

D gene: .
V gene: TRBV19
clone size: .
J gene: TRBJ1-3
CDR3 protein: CAPEETKVHKPSGNTIYF
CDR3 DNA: TGTGCCCCGGAGGAAACGAAAGTCCACAAACCCTCTGGAAACACCATATATTTT

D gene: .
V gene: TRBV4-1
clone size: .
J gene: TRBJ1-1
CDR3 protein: CASSSAQENTEAFF
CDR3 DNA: TGCGCCAGCAGCTCAGCACAGGAGAACACTGAAGCTTTCTTT

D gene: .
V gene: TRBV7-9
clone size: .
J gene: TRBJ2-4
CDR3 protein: CASSPGVGGVRNSQYF
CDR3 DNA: TGTGCCAGCAGCCCCGGGGTCGGGGGAGTAAGAAACAGTCAGTACTTC

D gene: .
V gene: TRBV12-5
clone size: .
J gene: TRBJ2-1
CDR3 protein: CASGLGASGSGEQFF
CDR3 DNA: TGTGCTAGTGGCCTGGGGGCTAGCGGTTCGGGTGAGCAGTTCTTC

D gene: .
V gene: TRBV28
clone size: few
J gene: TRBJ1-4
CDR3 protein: CASSQTERDEKLFF
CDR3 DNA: TGTGCCAGCAGTCAGACAGAACGAGATGAAAAACTGTTTTTT

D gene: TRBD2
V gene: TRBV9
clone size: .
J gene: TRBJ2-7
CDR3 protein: CASSVGLAGVGTAEQYF
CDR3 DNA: TGTGCCAGCAGCGTGGGACTAGCGGGAGTTGGGACCGCCGAGCAGTACTTC

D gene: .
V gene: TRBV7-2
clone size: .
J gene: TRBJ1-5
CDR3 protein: CASSSGVQGNQPQHF
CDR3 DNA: TGTGCCAGCAGCTCGGGCGTGCAGGGAAATCAGCCCCAGCATTTT

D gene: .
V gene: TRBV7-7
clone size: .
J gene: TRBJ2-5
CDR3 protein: CASSSTRAETQYF
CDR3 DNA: TGTGCCAGCAGCTCGACCAGGGCGGAGACCCAGTACTTC

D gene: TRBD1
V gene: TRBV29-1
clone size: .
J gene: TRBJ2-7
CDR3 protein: CSVTDRAEQYF
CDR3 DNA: TGCAGCGTTACTGACAGGGCCGAGCAGTACTTC

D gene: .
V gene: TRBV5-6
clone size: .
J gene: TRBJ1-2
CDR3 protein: CASSLARRGRNYGYTF
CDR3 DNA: TGTGCCAGCAGCTTGGCCAGGAGGGGCAGGAACTATGGCTACACCTTC

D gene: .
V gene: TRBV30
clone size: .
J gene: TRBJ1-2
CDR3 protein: CAWSDFTYGYTF
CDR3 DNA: TGTGCCTGGAGTGACTTTACCTATGGCTACACCTTC

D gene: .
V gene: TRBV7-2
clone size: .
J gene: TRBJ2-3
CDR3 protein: CASSLFQGLLTDTQYF
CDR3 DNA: TGTGCCAGCAGCTTATTCCAGGGGCTTTTAACAGATACGCAGTATTTT

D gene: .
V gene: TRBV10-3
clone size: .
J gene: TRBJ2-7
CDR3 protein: CAISDDSSYEQYF
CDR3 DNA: TGTGCCATCAGTGATGACAGTTCCTACGAGCAGTACTTC

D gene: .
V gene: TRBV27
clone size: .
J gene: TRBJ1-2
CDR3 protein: CASRERGGYTF
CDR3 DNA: TGTGCCAGCAGGGAACGCGGTGGCTACACCTTC

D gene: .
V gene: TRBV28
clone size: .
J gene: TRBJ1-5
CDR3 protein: CASSLGDSNQPQHF
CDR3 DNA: TGTGCCAGCAGTTTAGGAGACAGCAATCAGCCCCAGCATTTT

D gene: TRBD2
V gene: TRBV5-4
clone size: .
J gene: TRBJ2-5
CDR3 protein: CASSPGGGSETQYF
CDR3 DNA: TGTGCCAGCAGCCCCGGGGGGGGATCGGAGACCCAGTACTTC

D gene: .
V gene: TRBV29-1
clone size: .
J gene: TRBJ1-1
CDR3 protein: CSVEVVGAGGNTEAFF
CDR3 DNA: TGCAGCGTTGAAGTTGTGGGGGCAGGTGGGAACACTGAAGCTTTCTTT

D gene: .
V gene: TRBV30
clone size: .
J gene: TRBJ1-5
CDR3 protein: CAWIVPGGLNQPQHF
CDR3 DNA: TGTGCCTGGATCGTCCCGGGGGGCTTAAACCAGCCCCAGCATTTT

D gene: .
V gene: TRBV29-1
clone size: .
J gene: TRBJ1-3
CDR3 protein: CSVGTSSSGNTIYF
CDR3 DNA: TGCAGCGTGGGGACTTCCAGCTCTGGAAACACCATATATTTT

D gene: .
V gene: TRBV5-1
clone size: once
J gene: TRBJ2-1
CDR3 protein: CASSSSWDEQFF
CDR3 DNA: TGCGCCAGCAGCTCTAGCTGGGATGAGCAGTTCTTC

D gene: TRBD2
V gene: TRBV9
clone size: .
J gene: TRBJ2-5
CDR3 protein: CASSVGISGGAEETQYF
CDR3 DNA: TGTGCCAGCAGCGTAGGCATTAGCGGGGGGGCCGAAGAGACCCAGTACTTC

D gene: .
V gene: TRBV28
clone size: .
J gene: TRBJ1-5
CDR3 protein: CASSSTVSNQPQHF
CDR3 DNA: TGTGCCAGCAGTTCGACAGTTAGCAATCAGCCCCAGCATTTT

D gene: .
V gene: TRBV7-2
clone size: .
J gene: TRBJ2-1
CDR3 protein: CASSSTGVGYNEQFF
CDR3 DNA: TGTGCCAGCAGCTCGACGGGAGTGGGCTACAATGAGCAGTTCTTC

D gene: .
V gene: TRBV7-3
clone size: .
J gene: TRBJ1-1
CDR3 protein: CASSLSGPQGGEAFF
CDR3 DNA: TGTGCCAGCAGCTTAAGCGGCCCTCAAGGCGGGGAAGCTTTCTTT

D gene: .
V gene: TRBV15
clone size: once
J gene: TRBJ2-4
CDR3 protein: CATSRDLGGDIQYF
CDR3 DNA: TGTGCTACCAGCAGAGACCTTGGCGGGGACATTCAGTACTTC

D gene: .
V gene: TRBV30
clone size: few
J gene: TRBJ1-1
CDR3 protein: CAWSGQEAFF
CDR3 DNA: TGTGCCTGGAGTGGACAGGAAGCTTTCTTT

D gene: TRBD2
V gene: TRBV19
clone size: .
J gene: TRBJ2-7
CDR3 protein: CASSPGGGYEQYF
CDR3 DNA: TGTGCCAGTAGTCCCGGGGGGGGATACGAGCAGTACTTC

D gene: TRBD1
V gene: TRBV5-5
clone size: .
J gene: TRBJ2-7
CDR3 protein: CASSRDRVEQYF
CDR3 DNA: TGTGCCAGCAGCCGGGACAGGGTCGAGCAGTACTTC

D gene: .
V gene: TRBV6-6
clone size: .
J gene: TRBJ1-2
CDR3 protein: CASSLGGDYGYTF
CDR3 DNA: TGTGCCAGCAGTTTGGGGGGGGACTATGGCTACACCTTC

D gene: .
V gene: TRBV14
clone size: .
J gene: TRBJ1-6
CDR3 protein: CASSQFHLNSPLHF
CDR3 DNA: TGTGCCAGCAGCCAATTTCATCTAAATTCACCCCTCCACTTT